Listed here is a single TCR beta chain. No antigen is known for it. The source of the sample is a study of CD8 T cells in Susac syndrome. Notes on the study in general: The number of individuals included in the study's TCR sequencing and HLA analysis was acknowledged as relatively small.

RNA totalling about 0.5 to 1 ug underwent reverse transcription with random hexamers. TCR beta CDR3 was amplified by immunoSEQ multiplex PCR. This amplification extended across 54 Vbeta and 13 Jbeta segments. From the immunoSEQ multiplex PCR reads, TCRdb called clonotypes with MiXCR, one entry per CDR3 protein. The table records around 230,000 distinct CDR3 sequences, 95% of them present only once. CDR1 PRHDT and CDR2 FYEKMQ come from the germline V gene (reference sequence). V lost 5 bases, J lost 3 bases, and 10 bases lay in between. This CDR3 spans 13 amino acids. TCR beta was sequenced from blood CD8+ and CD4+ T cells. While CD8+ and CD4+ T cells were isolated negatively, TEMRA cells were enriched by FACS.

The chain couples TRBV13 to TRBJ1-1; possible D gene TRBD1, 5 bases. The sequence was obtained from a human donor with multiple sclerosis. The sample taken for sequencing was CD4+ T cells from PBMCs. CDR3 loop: CASSNQGYTEAFF. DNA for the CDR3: TGTGCCAGCAGCAACCAGGGTTACACTGAAGCTTTCTTT.